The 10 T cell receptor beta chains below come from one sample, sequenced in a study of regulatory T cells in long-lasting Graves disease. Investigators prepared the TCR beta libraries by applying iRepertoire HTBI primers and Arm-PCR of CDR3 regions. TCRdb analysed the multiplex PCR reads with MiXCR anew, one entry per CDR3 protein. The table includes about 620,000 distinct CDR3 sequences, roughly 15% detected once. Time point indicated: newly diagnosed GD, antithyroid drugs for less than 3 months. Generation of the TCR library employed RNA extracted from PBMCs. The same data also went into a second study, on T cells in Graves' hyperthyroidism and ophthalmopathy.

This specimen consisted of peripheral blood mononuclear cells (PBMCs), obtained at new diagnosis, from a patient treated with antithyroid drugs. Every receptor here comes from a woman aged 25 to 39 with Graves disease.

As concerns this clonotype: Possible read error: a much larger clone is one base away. The CDR3 DNA reads as TGTGCCTGCAGCTTTTACGGGGTGACCTACGAGCAGTACTTC. Amino acids: CACSFYGVTYEQYF. The V and J genes are TRBV7-9 and TRBJ2-7, with D perhaps TRBD2 (5 bases). Germline CDR1 and CDR2: SEHNR and FQNEAQ (reference sequence). The CDR3 runs to 14 residues.

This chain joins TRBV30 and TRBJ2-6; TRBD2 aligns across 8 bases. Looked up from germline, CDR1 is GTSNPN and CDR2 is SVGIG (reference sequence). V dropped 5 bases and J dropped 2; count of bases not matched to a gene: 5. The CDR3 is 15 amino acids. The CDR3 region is CAWAPGGTGANVLTF. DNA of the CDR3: TGTGCCTGGGCCCCGGGGGGGACTGGGGCCAACGTCCTGACTTTC.

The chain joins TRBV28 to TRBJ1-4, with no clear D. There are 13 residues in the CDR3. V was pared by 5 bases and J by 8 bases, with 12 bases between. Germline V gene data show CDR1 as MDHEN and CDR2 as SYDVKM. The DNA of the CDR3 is TGTGCCAGCAGTAGTAACAGAGAGGAAAAACTGTTTTTT. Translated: CASSSNREEKLFF.

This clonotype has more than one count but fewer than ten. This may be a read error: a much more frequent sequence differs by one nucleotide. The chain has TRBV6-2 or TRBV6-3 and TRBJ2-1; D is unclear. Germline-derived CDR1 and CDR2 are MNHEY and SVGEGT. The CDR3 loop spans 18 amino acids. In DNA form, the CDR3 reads TGTGCCAGCAGTTACGGTTCGGCCCCTACGTCAAACTACAATGGGCAGTTCTTC. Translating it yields CASSYGSAPTSNYNGQFF.

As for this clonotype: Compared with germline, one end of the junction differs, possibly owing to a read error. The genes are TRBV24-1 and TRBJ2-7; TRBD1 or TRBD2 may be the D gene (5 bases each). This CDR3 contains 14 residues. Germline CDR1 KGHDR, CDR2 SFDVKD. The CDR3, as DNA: TGTGCCACCTCCCGGGACCCAGGGTTATACGGGCAGTACTTC. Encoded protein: CATSRDPGLYGQYF.

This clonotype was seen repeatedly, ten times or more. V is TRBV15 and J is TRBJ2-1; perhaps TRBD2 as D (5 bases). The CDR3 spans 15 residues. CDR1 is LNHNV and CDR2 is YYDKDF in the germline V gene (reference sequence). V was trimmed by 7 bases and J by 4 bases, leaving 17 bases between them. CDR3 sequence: CATKSASGGYNEQFF. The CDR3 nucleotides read TGTGCCACCAAGTCTGCGAGCGGAGGATACAATGAGCAGTTCTTC.

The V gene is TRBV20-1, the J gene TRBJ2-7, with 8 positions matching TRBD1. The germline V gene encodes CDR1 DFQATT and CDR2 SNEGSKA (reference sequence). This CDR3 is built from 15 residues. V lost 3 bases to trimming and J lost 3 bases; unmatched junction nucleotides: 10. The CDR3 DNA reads TGCAGTGCTAGGGACGACAGGGGCCCCAACTACGAGCAGTACTTC. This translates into CSARDDRGPNYEQYF.

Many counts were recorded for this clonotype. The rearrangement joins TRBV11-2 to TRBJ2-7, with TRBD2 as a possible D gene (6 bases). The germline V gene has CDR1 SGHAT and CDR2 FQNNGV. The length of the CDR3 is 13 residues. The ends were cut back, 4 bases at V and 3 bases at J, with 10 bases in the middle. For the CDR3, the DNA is TGTGCCAGCAGCTCGGGACTTATCTACGAGCAGTACTTC. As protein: CASSSGLIYEQYF.

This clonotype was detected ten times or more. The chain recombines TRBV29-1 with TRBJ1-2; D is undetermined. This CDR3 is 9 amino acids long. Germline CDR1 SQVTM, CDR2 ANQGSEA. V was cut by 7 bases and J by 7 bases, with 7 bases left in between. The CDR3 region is CSAGRGYTF. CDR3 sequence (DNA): TGCAGCGCCGGGCGTGGCTACACCTTC.

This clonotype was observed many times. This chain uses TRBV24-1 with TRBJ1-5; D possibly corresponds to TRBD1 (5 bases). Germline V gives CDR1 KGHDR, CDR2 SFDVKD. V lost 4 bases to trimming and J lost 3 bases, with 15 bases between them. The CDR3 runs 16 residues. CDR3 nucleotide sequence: TGTGCCACCAGTGACCCTTCGCGGGGCCCCAATCAGCCCCAGCATTTT. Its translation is CATSDPSRGPNQPQHF.